Following are 24 T cell receptor beta chains from one sample sequenced in a study of T cells in tumors after PD-1 blockade. The assay was immunoSEQ multiplex PCR, and TCRdb's table has in-frame clones only and misses some. The top ten clones hold 7% to 8.5% of a sample with about 4,200 clones, roughly 73% of them seen once. Noted time point: first of two pre-therapy site-matched biopsies 2 to 3 months apart. The material was tumor tissue, obtained before anti-PD-1 treatment. The receptor source for this set is a human donor with basal cell carcinoma.

This chain uses TRBV27 with TRBJ2-7, with D maybe TRBD2 (5 bases). CDR3 length: 15 amino acids. Per germline, CDR1 MNHEY and CDR2 SMNVEV (reference sequence). Trimming cost V 7 bases and J 2 bases, with 18 bases left between them. The CDR3 DNA sequence: TGTGCCAGCACCCAACCCAAAAGGAGGACCTACGAGCAGTACTTC. It encodes CASTQPKRRTYEQYF.

The chain carries TRBV3-1 (or the pseudogene TRBV3-2) and TRBJ1-2, with TRBD1 identical over 8 bases. CDR1 is LGHDT and CDR2 is YNNKEL in the germline V gene (reference sequence). There are 14 residues in the CDR3. J lost 6 bases, V lost 1 base, and 4 bases had no gene match. This CDR3 is CASSQGGTGHGYTF. The CDR3 bases are TGTGCCAGCAGCCAAGGCGGGACAGGCCATGGCTACACCTTC.

The genes are TRBV30 and TRBJ1-6; 7 nucleotides agree with TRBD1. The J segment lost 2 bases and the V segment lost 3 bases, leaving 13 bases of the junction unmatched. This CDR3 has 18 residues. Germline V lookup: CDR1 GTSNPN, CDR2 SVGIG (reference sequence). CDR3 protein: CAWRAKRQGGTYNSPLHF. The CDR3, as DNA: TGTGCCTGGAGGGCAAAAAGACAGGGTGGGACCTATAATTCACCCCTCCACTTT.

This clone was seen only once. V gene TRBV28 combines with J gene TRBJ1-2, with TRBD1 matching over 12 bases. Trimming cost V 6 bases and J 7 bases; bases outside gene matches: 9. This CDR3 has 15 amino acids. Looked up from germline, CDR1 is MDHEN and CDR2 is SYDVKM. This CDR3 is CASRTGTGGLGGYTF. The CDR3 DNA reads as TGTGCCAGCAGAACAGGGACAGGGGGCTTAGGTGGCTACACCTTC.

V gene TRBV28 combines with J gene TRBJ1-1; 7 positions match TRBD1. Germline CDR1 reads MDHEN; CDR2 reads SYDVKM. Germline trimming cut 6 bases from V and 6 bases from J; bases unmatched to any gene: 10. The CDR3 has 14 amino acids. CDR3 coding DNA: TGTGCCAGCAGCTACCCTACAGGGGATGCTGAAGCTTTCTTT. Protein sequence: CASSYPTGDAEAFF.

The chain has TRBV19 and TRBJ2-5; the D call may be TRBD1 or TRBD2 (5 bases each). The CDR3 has 14 residues. CDR1 and CDR2 (germline): LNHDA, SQIVND (reference sequence). Trimming took off 1 base at V and 5 bases at J, with 11 bases between the two ends. The chain's CDR3 is CASSIGGFGETQYF. In DNA form, the CDR3 reads TGTGCCAGTAGTATAGGGGGGTTTGGGGAGACCCAGTACTTC.

Only one count was recorded for this clone. The chain uses TRBV3-1 (or the pseudogene TRBV3-2) and TRBJ1-2, with D maybe TRBD1 (6 bases). V was trimmed by 1 base and J by 2 bases, leaving 14 bases between them. CDR3 length: 16 residues. Germline V gene sequence: CDR1 LGHDT, CDR2 YNNKEL (reference sequence). Here the CDR3 DNA reads TGTGCCAGCAGCCAAGGCCCGACAGGCGTGAACTATGGCTACACCTTC. Protein sequence: CASSQGPTGVNYGYTF.

This clone has more than one count but fewer than ten. The V and J genes are TRBV15 and TRBJ1-1; the D is unclear. Trimming stripped 0 bases from V and 2 bases from J, with 10 bases between. This CDR3 spans 15 amino acids. The germline gives CDR1 LNHNV, CDR2 YYDKDF (reference sequence). CDR3 loop: CATSRDDNRNTEAFF. Here the CDR3 DNA reads TGTGCCACCAGCAGAGATGATAACAGAAACACTGAAGCTTTCTTT.

V usage is TRBV18 and J usage is TRBJ2-3; no clear D gene. In germline, CDR1 is KGHSH, CDR2 LQKENI. The CDR3 contains 13 residues. The V and J ends lost 4 bases and 0 bases respectively, with 5 bases between them. CDR3 region: CASSHDSTDTQYF. Written as DNA, the CDR3 is TGTGCCAGCTCACACGACAGCACAGATACGCAGTATTTT.

The rearrangement links TRBV7-8 to TRBJ2-1; possible D gene TRBD1, 6 bases. Germline V gene lookup returns CDR1 SGHVS and CDR2 FQNEAQ. CDR3 size: 14 residues. Between the trimmed V and J ends, which lost 1 base and 9 bases, there was a span of 13 bases. The CDR3 nucleotides are TGTGCCAGCAGCTTAGTGTCAGGGGAGCGTGAGCAGTTCTTC. Its translation: CASSLVSGEREQFF.

This clone is a singleton in its sample. The rearrangement links TRBV5-1 to TRBJ1-1; D gene ambiguous. V was clipped by 5 bases and J by 1 base, with 12 bases between them. The CDR3 is 14 amino acids. The germline gives CDR1 SGHRS, CDR2 YFSETQ. The CDR3 sequence: CASSSVEGNTEAFF. The DNA of the CDR3 is TGCGCCAGCAGTTCGGTTGAGGGGAACACTGAAGCTTTCTTT.

This rearrangement joins TRBV7-9 to TRBJ1-4; TRBD1 aligns across 7 bases. The V gene end was trimmed by 5 bases and the J gene end by 8 bases; junction bases not matched to a gene: 11. Germline CDR1 and CDR2: SEHNR and FQNEAQ (reference sequence). The CDR3 contains 15 residues. The CDR3 loop reads CASSPDRQIEEKLFF. The CDR3 nucleotides are TGTGCCAGCAGCCCGGACAGGCAAATTGAGGAAAAACTGTTTTTT.

The chain couples TRBV6-4 to TRBJ2-5; no definite D call. V gave up 8 bases and J gave up 5 bases, with 15 bases separating them. The CDR3 is made up of 13 amino acids. Germline assignment: CDR1 MRHNA and CDR2 SNTAGT. The CDR3 DNA sequence: TGTGCCAGCCCAAGGTGGGTGGAGGAGACCCAGTACTTC. Its protein product is CASPRWVEETQYF.

By sample fraction, this clone is medium-sized. The CDR3 coding sequence is TGTGCCAGCAGCCCTCAGGGGGGGGGATCCCAAGAGACCCAGTACTTC. It translates to CASSPQGGGSQETQYF. The chain uses TRBV9 and TRBJ2-5; D is possibly TRBD1 or TRBD2 (7 bases each). The CDR3 spans 16 residues. The germline V gene has CDR1 SGDLS and CDR2 YYNGEE. Trimming left V 4 bases short and J 1 base short, with 17 bases between.

CDR3 sequence: CASSLGSGYTF. The CDR3 DNA reads TGTGCCAGCAGCCTTGGCTCGGGCTACACCTTC. This chain uses TRBV6-6 with TRBJ1-2; D is unclear. Per the germline V gene, CDR1 is MNHNY and CDR2 is SVGAGI (reference sequence). V was shortened by 6 bases and J by 8 bases, with 10 bases between the two germline ends. CDR3 size: 11 residues.

V gene TRBV7-8 combines with J gene TRBJ1-6, with 9 bases aligning to TRBD1. Trimming cost V 4 bases and J 0 bases; bases outside gene matches: 10. The CDR3 runs 19 residues. CDR1 SGHVS and CDR2 FQNEAQ come from the germline V gene. The chain's CDR3 is CASSSGQGGIGSYNSPLHF. The CDR3 DNA reads as TGTGCCAGCAGCTCGGGACAGGGCGGTATAGGCTCCTATAATTCACCCCTCCACTTT.

This clone showed up just once. The V call is TRBV5-6, the J call TRBJ2-5; TRBD1 aligns across 9 bases. CDR3 length: 15 amino acids. CDR1 and CDR2 (germline): SGHDT, YYEEEE. V was pared by 2 bases and J by 5 bases, with 7 bases of the junction left unmatched. The CDR3 loop reads CASSLFNRGRETQYF. DNA for the CDR3: TGTGCCAGCAGCTTATTCAACAGGGGGCGCGAGACCCAGTACTTC.

The chain employs TRBV6-5 and TRBJ1-2; TRBD1 matches at 7 bases. This CDR3 comprises 13 residues. CDR1 is MNHEY, CDR2 SVGAGI, per germline. After removal of 7 bases from V and 5 bases from J, the junction contained 7 bases not matched to a gene. The CDR3 nucleotides are TGTGCCAGCACCAAGGGGGCCGAATATGGCTACACCTTC. Its protein is CASTKGAEYGYTF.

The CDR3 region has the DNA TGTGCCAGCAAGAGGGATCAGCCCCAGCATTTT. Protein: CASKRDQPQHF. This chain links TRBV2 with TRBJ1-5, with D hard to call. The CDR3 totals 11 residues. Germline CDR1 reads SNHLY; CDR2 reads FYNNEI. V lost 7 bases, J lost 5 bases, and 6 bases lay in between. The full variable domain, completed using reference TRBV2 and TRBJ1-5, is EPEVTQTPSHQVTQMGQEVILRCVPISNHLYFYWYRQILGQKVEFLVSFYNNEISEKSEIFDDQFSVERPDGSNFTLKIRSTKLEDSAMYFCASKRDQPQHFGDGTRLSIL.

This sequence joins TRBV28 and TRBJ1-3; D unresolved. The CDR3 runs to 16 residues. Germline CDR1 and CDR2: MDHEN and SYDVKM. Trimming pared 7 bases from V and 1 base from J, leaving 17 bases between. The DNA of the CDR3 is TGTGCCAGCAAAGAACAGTCCTTTAAATCTGGAAACACCATATATTTT. Its protein is CASKEQSFKSGNTIYF. The full variable domain, with the rest looked up from reference TRBV28 and TRBJ1-3, is DVKVTQSSRYLVKRTGEKVFLECVQDMDHENMFWYRQDPGLGLRLIYFSYDVKMKEKGDIPEGYSVSREKKERFSLILESASTNQTSMYLCASKEQSFKSGNTIYFGEGSWLTVV.

V is TRBV4-1 and J is TRBJ1-2; D not resolved. The CDR3 totals 15 residues. Trimming left V 1 base short and J 7 bases short, with 16 bases between. Germline CDR1 and CDR2: MGHRA and YSYEKL. CDR3 sequence (DNA): TGCGCCAGCAGCCAAGTTTGGATTGAGGAATCTGGCTACACCTTC. Protein sequence: CASSQVWIEESGYTF.

This chain uses TRBV6-1 with TRBJ1-5; 8 positions match TRBD1. V trimming: 6 bases; J trimming: 4 bases; junction bases outside the gene matches: 5. The CDR3 runs 14 residues. CDR1 and CDR2 (germline): MNHNS, SASEGT. The CDR3 region has the DNA TGTGCCAGCAGGGAGGACAGGGCTAATCAGCCCCAGCATTTT. It specifies CASREDRANQPQHF.

This sequence joins TRBV5-1 and TRBJ2-3; D is unclear. Trimming stripped 0 bases from V and 2 bases from J, with 13 bases between. Germline CDR1 reads SGHRS; CDR2 reads YFSETQ. This CDR3 region has 16 residues. The CDR3 is CASSLGLGWNTDTQYF. The CDR3, as DNA: TGCGCCAGCAGCTTGGGATTGGGGTGGAACACAGATACGCAGTATTTT. Using reference TRBV5-1 and TRBJ2-3 for the parts outside the CDR3, the full variable domain is KAGVTQTPRYLIKTRGQQVTLSCSPISGHRSVSWYQQTPGQGLQFLFEYFSETQRNKGNFPGRFSGRQFSNSRSEMNVSTLELGDSALYLCASSLGLGWNTDTQYFGPGTRLTVL.

The chain joins TRBV6-2 or TRBV6-3 to TRBJ2-2, with D possibly being TRBD2 (5 bases). CDR1 and CDR2 (germline): MNHEY, SVGEGT. The CDR3 consists of 15 residues. V gave up 2 bases and J gave up 5 bases, with 12 bases separating them. The CDR3 protein is CASSYTTGKTGELFF. CDR3 bases: TGTGCCAGCAGTTACACAACGGGGAAAACCGGGGAGCTGTTTTTT.